A single sample gave rise to the 31 T cell receptor beta chains below, sequenced in a study of vaccination and CD4 T cells after COVID-19. These receptors have no known antigen. Treatment given: approximately 10-day PBMC culture with coronavirus spike peptide pools or control peptides (ViraFEST assay). The Oncomine TCR Beta short-read assay sequenced DNA from cultured CD4+ T cells. TCRdb ran MiXCR on the PCR reads and lists one entry per CDR3 protein. Here the sample spans around 16,000 distinct CDR3 sequences, 63% being singletons. The sequencing sample was made of CD4+ T cells from blood, cultured in vitro. The origin of the receptors is a human donor who had recovered from COVID-19.

This clonotype was counted between two and nine times. V is TRBV20-1 and J is TRBJ1-1; D is possibly TRBD1 (5 bases). V lost 2 bases and J 9 bases, leaving 10 bases between the germline ends. The CDR3 length is 11 residues. CDR1 is DFQATT, CDR2 SNEGSKA, per germline (reference sequence). The CDR3 sequence is CSARREGQAFF. CDR3 nucleotides: TGCAGTGCTAGAAGGGAGGGGCAAGCTTTCTTT.

This clonotype was detected only a few times. The genes are TRBV11-2 and TRBJ2-2; D gene unclear. Per the germline V gene, CDR1 is SGHAT and CDR2 is FQNNGV. The CDR3 consists of 10 residues. V was pared by 2 bases and J by 10 bases, with 2 bases between. The CDR3 loop reads CASSLKELFF. Here the CDR3 DNA reads TGTGCCAGCAGCTTAAAGGAGCTGTTTTTT.

The chain combines TRBV5-1 with TRBJ1-1; D is undetermined. The CDR3 spans 13 residues. Between the trimmed V and J ends, which lost 5 bases and 1 base, there was a span of 9 bases. Germline V gene data show CDR1 as SGHRS and CDR2 as YFSETQ. DNA of the CDR3: TGCGCCAGCAGGGAGCCGGGGAACACTGAAGCTTTCTTT. Amino acids: CASREPGNTEAFF.

The chain joins TRBV7-9 to TRBJ2-7, with 11 bases matching TRBD1. The CDR3 covers 15 residues. V shed 5 bases, J shed 0 bases, and the junction held 3 bases outside the gene matches. Germline V gene data show CDR1 as SEHNR and CDR2 as FQNEAQ (reference sequence). The CDR3 region is CASSPGTGGSYEQYF. The CDR3 bases are TGTGCCAGCAGCCCCGGGACAGGGGGCTCCTACGAGCAGTACTTC.

This rearrangement joins TRBV12-3 or TRBV12-4 to TRBJ2-7; possible D gene TRBD1, 5 bases. The CDR3 consists of 15 residues. Trimming pared 3 bases from V and 3 bases from J, leaving 15 bases between. This CDR3 reads CASSFAGSSGYEQYF. The CDR3 nucleotides read TGTGCCAGCAGTTTCGCAGGGTCGTCGGGCTACGAGCAGTACTTC.

This clonotype has only one observation. The chain uses TRBV27 and TRBJ2-3, with a tentative D call TRBD2 (5 bases). Germline V gene sequence: CDR1 MNHEY, CDR2 SMNVEV (reference sequence). Trimming shortened V by 10 bases and J by 0 bases, and 14 bases separated the two germline ends. The CDR3 is 14 amino acids. The CDR3 DNA follows: TGTGCCACCCAGGACTGGGGTAGCACAGATACGCAGTATTTT. It codes for CATQDWGSTDTQYF.

The rearrangement links TRBV18 to TRBJ1-1; weak D call: TRBD1 (5 bases). Trimming cost V 4 bases and J 3 bases, with 18 bases left between them. This CDR3 spans 16 amino acids. Germline loops: CDR1 KGHSH, CDR2 LQKENI. The CDR3 DNA follows: TGTGCCAGCTCACTTACCACCGGGGCTGTAGACACTGAAGCTTTCTTT. It translates to CASSLTTGAVDTEAFF.

The chain couples TRBV30 to TRBJ1-2; D may be TRBD1 (5 bases). The CDR3 length is 11 residues. Looked up from germline, CDR1 is GTSNPN and CDR2 is SVGIG (reference sequence). Trimming left V 4 bases short and J 7 bases short, with 10 bases between. The DNA of the CDR3 is TGTGCCTGGATTCTCGGGGCTGGCTACACCTTC. This encodes CAWILGAGYTF.

This chain joins TRBV7-9 and TRBJ1-5; 8 bases map to TRBD1. Trimming cost V 10 bases and J 3 bases; bases outside gene matches: 2. The CDR3 covers 12 residues. Germline V gene sequence: CDR1 SEHNR, CDR2 FQNEAQ (reference sequence). The CDR3 DNA reads TGTGCCACCCAGGGGGCCAATCAGCCCCAGCATTTT. It specifies CATQGANQPQHF. Full variable domain (remainder filled in from reference TRBV7-9 and TRBJ1-5): DTGVSQNPRHKITKRGQNVTFRCDPISEHNRLYWYRQTLGQGPEFLTYFQNEAQLEKSRLLSDRFSAERPKGSFSTLEIQRTEQGDSAMYLCATQGANQPQHFGDGTRLSIL.

DNA for the CDR3: TGTGCCAGCAGCCTGCAGGGTCTACATACGCAGTATTTT. The encoded protein is CASSLQGLHTQYF. This rearrangement joins TRBV11-2 to TRBJ2-3, with TRBD1 as a possible D gene (5 bases). The length of the CDR3 is 13 residues. Germline CDR1 is SGHAT and CDR2 is FQNNGV. V shed 5 bases and J shed 7 bases, with 13 bases lying between them.

This chain uses TRBV7-9 with TRBJ1-2; 8 bases align to TRBD1. CDR1 is SEHNR, CDR2 FQNEAQ, per germline (reference sequence). V gave up 3 bases and J gave up 13 bases; unmatched junction bases: 7. The CDR3 covers 12 residues. Here the CDR3 reads CASSFGTGDRTF. The CDR3 DNA follows: TGTGCCAGCAGCTTCGGGACAGGAGATCGCACCTTC.

The chain joins TRBV27 to TRBJ1-3, with TRBD1 matching over 7 bases. Germline CDR1 MNHEY, CDR2 SMNVEV (reference sequence). The CDR3 spans 14 residues. Unmatched junction bases numbered 2, after V lost 4 bases and J lost 2 bases. CDR3 loop: CASSSGTAGNTIYF. The DNA for the CDR3 is TGTGCCAGCAGTTCCGGGACAGCTGGAAACACCATATATTTT.

The V call is TRBV28, the J call TRBJ2-7; D uncertain. Germline V lookup: CDR1 MDHEN, CDR2 SYDVKM. Trimming removed 10 bases at V and 0 bases at J, with 13 bases between. The CDR3 extends over 13 amino acids. CDR3 loop: CATFGLLSYEQYF. The CDR3 DNA is TGTGCCACCTTTGGCTTACTCTCCTACGAGCAGTACTTC. The full variable domain, completed using reference TRBV28 and TRBJ2-7, is DVKVTQSSRYLVKRTGEKVFLECVQDMDHENMFWYRQDPGLGLRLIYFSYDVKMKEKGDIPEGYSVSREKKERFSLILESASTNQTSMYLCATFGLLSYEQYFGPGTRLTVT.

The chain has TRBV7-2 and TRBJ1-6; D remains ambiguous. Germline-derived CDR1 and CDR2 are SGHTA and FQGNSA. V shed 5 bases and J shed 7 bases, with 18 bases lying between them. The CDR3 has 16 residues. Written as DNA, the CDR3 is TGTGCCAGCAGCGAAAGGGCGTGGCAGGAAAATTCACCCCTCCACTTT. This gives the protein CASSERAWQENSPLHF.

The chain uses TRBV15 and TRBJ1-5; TRBD1 agrees at 8 bases. Losses at the gene ends were 1 base for V and 4 bases for J; bases not matched to a gene: 3. CDR1 LNHNV and CDR2 YYDKDF come from the germline V gene (reference sequence). The CDR3 is 15 amino acids. In DNA form, the CDR3 reads TGTGCCACCAGCAGAGGGGGGGACAGGAATCAGCCCCAGCATTTT. The encoded protein is CATSRGGDRNQPQHF.

This clonotype turned up a few times. V gene TRBV12-3 or TRBV12-4 combines with J gene TRBJ2-1; D may be TRBD2 (7 bases). V dropped 6 bases and J dropped 12 bases, with 18 bases sitting between them. There are 13 residues in the CDR3. In DNA form, the CDR3 reads TGTGCCAGCAGGAGATGGGGGGGCACTGGGCAGTTCTTC. Protein sequence: CASRRWGGTGQFF.

The CDR3 DNA reads as TGTGCCAGCAGTTTGTCCAGGGACACTGAAGCTTTCTTT. Translating it yields CASSLSRDTEAFF. The V and J genes are TRBV27 and TRBJ1-1; tentative D call: TRBD1 (5 bases). The CDR3 spans 13 residues. Germline-derived CDR1 and CDR2 are MNHEY and SMNVEV (reference sequence). With 3 bases removed from V and 3 bases from J, the gap between germline ends came to 8 bases.

The V gene is TRBV24-1, the J gene TRBJ2-3; D ambiguous. The CDR3 spans 15 residues. Deletions cut 4 bases from V and 4 bases from J, with 14 bases between. CDR1 KGHDR and CDR2 SFDVKD come from the germline V gene. Written as DNA, the CDR3 is TGTGCCACCAGTGAGGGCAGGTGGGTCGCAGATACGCAGTATTTT. Translating it yields CATSEGRWVADTQYF.

Only a few counts were recorded for this clonotype. The chain joins TRBV6-5 to TRBJ1-2; the D gene is possibly TRBD1 (5 bases). V lost 0 bases and J lost 2, with 16 bases in between. Germline CDR1 is MNHEY and CDR2 is SVGAGI. CDR3 length equals 17 residues. The CDR3 sequence: CASSYSRGTGRNYGYTF. The CDR3 coding sequence is TGTGCCAGCAGTTACTCGAGAGGTACAGGCAGAAACTATGGCTACACCTTC.

The V and J genes are TRBV7-2 and TRBJ1-5, with unresolved D. Germline V gene data show CDR1 as SGHTA and CDR2 as FQGNSA. The CDR3 contains 14 residues. V lost 2 bases and J 3 bases, leaving 8 bases between the germline ends. The CDR3 region has the DNA TGTGCCAGCAGCTTATTGGGGTTCAATCAGCCCCAGCATTTT. Protein product: CASSLLGFNQPQHF.

The V and J genes are TRBV20-1 and TRBJ2-6, with 7 bases identical to TRBD1. The germline V gene has CDR1 DFQATT and CDR2 SNEGSKA (reference sequence). Unmatched junction bases numbered 9, after V lost 2 bases and J lost 14 bases. The CDR3 has 13 amino acids. The CDR3: CSARTGQRPFLTF. DNA of the CDR3: TGCAGTGCTAGAACGGGACAGAGGCCGTTCCTGACTTTC.

As concerns this clonotype: Since no conserved phenylalanine or tryptophan closes the CDR3, a read error is the likely cause. The CDR3 nucleotides are TGTGCCAGCAGTTACGAGGAGGGCTACGAGCAGTACTCC. It codes for CASSYEEGYEQYS. The rearrangement links TRBV6-2 or TRBV6-3 to TRBJ2-7; D is perhaps TRBD2 (6 bases). The CDR3 is 13 residues long. Germline loops: CDR1 MNHEY, CDR2 SVGEGT. V lost 2 bases to trimming and J lost 3 bases, with 8 bases between them.

The chain recombines TRBV7-9 with TRBJ1-2; D not certain. V shed 5 bases and J shed 8 bases, with 12 bases lying between them. The CDR3 consists of 12 residues. CDR1 SEHNR and CDR2 FQNEAQ come from the germline V gene (reference sequence). The CDR3 bases are TGTGCCAGCAGCGCAACCGATTCGGGCTACACCTTC. This gives the protein CASSATDSGYTF. Together with reference TRBV7-9 and TRBJ1-2, the CDR3 gives the full variable domain: DTGVSQNPRHKITKRGQNVTFRCDPISEHNRLYWYRQTLGQGPEFLTYFQNEAQLEKSRLLSDRFSAERPKGSFSTLEIQRTEQGDSAMYLCASSATDSGYTFGSGTRLTVV.

The V and J genes are TRBV28 and TRBJ1-2, with a weak D call TRBD1 (5 bases). V lost 10 bases to trimming and J lost 0 bases, with 15 bases between them. Germline CDR1 is MDHEN and CDR2 is SYDVKM. The CDR3 is made up of 14 amino acids. The CDR3 here is CAIQLSTANYGYTF. CDR3 DNA: TGTGCCATCCAGTTATCGACAGCTAACTATGGCTACACCTTC.

The J gene is TRBJ2-7, the V gene TRBV10-3; tentative D call: TRBD1 (5 bases). The CDR3 is 14 amino acids. V lost 3 bases and J 0 bases, leaving 9 bases between the germline ends. Per the germline V gene, CDR1 is ENHRY and CDR2 is SYGVKD. Here the CDR3 DNA reads TGTGCCATCAGTGATTACAGGATCTCCTACGAGCAGTACTTC. Translation gives CAISDYRISYEQYF.

The chain combines TRBV27 with TRBJ1-5; tentatively, D is TRBD1 (5 bases). The CDR3 has 17 residues. Trimming left V 2 bases short and J 2 bases short, with 16 bases between. CDR1 is MNHEY and CDR2 is SMNVEV in the germline V gene (reference sequence). The CDR3 sequence is CASSLRQGRMGNQPQHF. CDR3 coding DNA: TGTGCCAGCAGTTTAAGGCAGGGAAGGATGGGCAATCAGCCCCAGCATTTT.

The V and J genes are TRBV5-6 and TRBJ2-5; possibly TRBD1 for D (6 bases). Per the germline V gene, CDR1 is SGHDT and CDR2 is YYEEEE. V gave up 4 bases and J gave up 2 bases, with 15 bases separating them. The CDR3 has 15 residues. CDR3 bases: TGTGCCAGCAGCGGGGTGGGGGCCCCGCAAGAGACCCAGTACTTC. It translates to CASSGVGAPQETQYF.

The rearrangement uses TRBV12-3 or TRBV12-4 and TRBJ1-2; 9 nucleotides line up with TRBD1. The CDR3 extends over 13 amino acids. Trimming cost V 8 bases and J 1 base; bases outside gene matches: 2. DNA for the CDR3: TGTGCCAGCCGGGACAGGGTTAACTATGGCTACACCTTC. Its protein product is CASRDRVNYGYTF.

The genes are TRBV6-2 or TRBV6-3 and TRBJ1-5; 7 positions match TRBD1. J gave up 7 bases and V 6 bases, and 9 bases lay outside the gene matches. This CDR3 is built from 14 residues. The germline V gene has CDR1 MNHEY and CDR2 SVGEGT. The CDR3 spells CASSPATGRQPQHF. The CDR3 DNA sequence: TGTGCCAGCAGCCCCGCGACAGGGCGACAGCCCCAGCATTTT.

CDR3 sequence reads: CATHGRGRPYEQYF. CDR3 sequence (DNA): TGTGCCACCCACGGACGGGGAAGGCCCTACGAGCAGTACTTC. The rearrangement joins TRBV28 to TRBJ2-7; D is possibly TRBD2 (5 bases). This CDR3 has 14 amino acids. V was trimmed by 10 bases and J by 2 bases, leaving 18 bases between them. In germline, CDR1 is MDHEN, CDR2 SYDVKM. Using reference TRBV28 and TRBJ2-7 for the parts outside the CDR3, the full variable domain is DVKVTQSSRYLVKRTGEKVFLECVQDMDHENMFWYRQDPGLGLRLIYFSYDVKMKEKGDIPEGYSVSREKKERFSLILESASTNQTSMYLCATHGRGRPYEQYFGPGTRLTVT.

The chain uses TRBV20-1 and TRBJ1-2; D gene unclear. Trimming pared 3 bases from V and 4 bases from J, leaving 9 bases between. There are 12 residues in the CDR3. Germline-derived CDR1 and CDR2 are DFQATT and SNEGSKA (reference sequence). The CDR3 here is CSASPGTYGYTF. In DNA form, the CDR3 reads TGCAGTGCTAGCCCCGGAACCTATGGCTACACCTTC.